The rows below give T cell receptor beta chains drawn from one sample of a study of control samples from healthy donors and cancer patients. TCRdb's table, derived via immunoSEQ multiplex PCR, lists solely in-frame clones and lacks some. The table has about 130,000 clones, 90% seen once. The sample consisted of blood. The source of these receptors is a man aged 35 to 55 in good health. CDR3s include the opening cysteine and the closing phenylalanine or tryptophan. A D gene is named only where the DNA matches it firmly. Rows may omit the clone size; those that give it use once, few, many or a size class.

DNA	CDR3	V	J	length	size	D
TGTGCCAGCAGCCGAGGATTGGCCCAGTACTTC	CASSRGLAQYF	TRBV9	TRBJ2-5	11	NA	NA
TGTGCCAGCACGGAGGGGACTGAAGCTTTCTTT	CASTEGTEAFF	TRBV6-5	TRBJ1-1	11	once	NA
TGTGCCTGGAGTGTATTCCCAGGAGCGAACACTGAAGCTTTCTTT	CAWSVFPGANTEAFF	TRBV30	TRBJ1-1	15	NA	NA
TGTGCCAGCAGTGACGTCGGGCGGAATGAGCAGTTCTTC	CASSDVGRNEQFF	TRBV2	TRBJ2-1	13	NA	NA
TGTGCCAGCAGACCCCTGGGGGTCGGGGGGGAGCTGTTTTTT	CASRPLGVGGELFF	TRBV28	TRBJ2-2	14	NA	NA
TGTGCCAGCACCCTTAGCCGGCATCAAAACGAAAAACTGTTTTTT	CASTLSRHQNEKLFF	TRBV7-8	TRBJ1-4	15	NA	NA
TGTGCCAGAAGCTTCTCTCAGGGGGGATCACCCCTCCACTTT	CARSFSQGGSPLHF	TRBV5-3	TRBJ1-6	14	few	TRBD1
TGTGCCAGCAGTTTACAGGCCGGAAACACCATATATTTT	CASSLQAGNTIYF	TRBV12-3/TRBV12-4	TRBJ1-3	13	NA	NA
TGTGCCAGCAGACCCCGACAGGGGTCCTACGAGCAGTACTTC	CASRPRQGSYEQYF	TRBV6-5	TRBJ2-7	14	NA	TRBD1
TGTGCCAGCAGGGTGGACAGATACTCCTACGAGCAGTACTTC	CASRVDRYSYEQYF	TRBV2	TRBJ2-7	14	NA	NA
TGTGCCAGCAGTACCCTCGGACTAGCTTCGGGAGAGACCCAGTACTTC	CASSTLGLASGETQYF	TRBV6-2/TRBV6-3	TRBJ2-5	16	once	TRBD2
TGTGCCAGCAGCCGGGACCCAGCCGGGACTGAAGCTTTCTTT	CASSRDPAGTEAFF	TRBV9	TRBJ1-1	14	once	NA
TGTGCCTGGAGTGTCGGGGGAAGGGGGAATCAGCCCCAGCATTTT	CAWSVGGRGNQPQHF	TRBV30	TRBJ1-5	15	NA	NA
TGTGCCAGCAACCCGGCTAGCGAGGCGGAGACCCAGTACTTC	CASNPASEAETQYF	TRBV6-6	TRBJ2-5	14	once	NA
TGCGCCAGCAGCTTGGGGCAGTCCTGGAACACCGGGGAGCTGTTTTTT	CASSLGQSWNTGELFF	TRBV5-1	TRBJ2-2	16	NA	NA
TGTGCCAGCAGCTTTCCGTGGGGGGGCGTTCAGTTCTTC	CASSFPWGGVQFF	TRBV7-8	TRBJ2-1	13	NA	NA
TGTGCCAGCAGCATGACAGGGGAATCTGGAAACACCATATATTTT	CASSMTGESGNTIYF	TRBV7-9	TRBJ1-3	15	NA	TRBD1
TGTGCCAGCAGTTACTCGAGAAGGGAGAACACTGAAGCTTTCTTT	CASSYSRRENTEAFF	TRBV6-5	TRBJ1-1	15	NA	NA
TGTGCCAGCAGCGTCGGCACAATGAACACTGAAGCTTTCTTT	CASSVGTMNTEAFF	TRBV9	TRBJ1-1	14	once	NA
TGTGCCAGCAGTTCAGGGTTTAATCAGCCCCAGCATTTT	CASSSGFNQPQHF	TRBV6-6	TRBJ1-5	13	NA	NA
TGTGCCAGCAGTGAGGGAGCCAAAAACATTCAGTACTTC	CASSEGAKNIQYF	TRBV6-4	TRBJ2-4	13	NA	NA
TGCGCCAGCAGCAAGTCCCTAGCGGGGAGCTACGAGCAGTACTTC	CASSKSLAGSYEQYF	TRBV5-1	TRBJ2-7	15	once	TRBD2
TGTGCCAGCAGCAACAGGAACACTGAAGCTTTCTTT	CASSNRNTEAFF	TRBV6-6	TRBJ1-1	12	NA	NA
TGTGCCAGCAGGAGGGGCCCGAACACCGGGGAGCTGTTTTTT	CASRRGPNTGELFF	TRBV6-5	TRBJ2-2	14	NA	NA